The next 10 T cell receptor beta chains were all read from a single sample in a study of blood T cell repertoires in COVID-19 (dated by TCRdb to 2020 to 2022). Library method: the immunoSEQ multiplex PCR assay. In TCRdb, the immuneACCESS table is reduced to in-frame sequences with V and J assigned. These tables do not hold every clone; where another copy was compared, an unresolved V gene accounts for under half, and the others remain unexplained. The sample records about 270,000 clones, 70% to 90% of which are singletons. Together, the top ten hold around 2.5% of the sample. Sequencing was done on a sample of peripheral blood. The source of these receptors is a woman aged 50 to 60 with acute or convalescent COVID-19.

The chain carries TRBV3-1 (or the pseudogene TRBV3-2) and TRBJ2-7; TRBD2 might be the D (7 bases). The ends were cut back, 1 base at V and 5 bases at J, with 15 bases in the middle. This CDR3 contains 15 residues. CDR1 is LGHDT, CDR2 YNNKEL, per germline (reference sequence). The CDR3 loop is CASSQGAGAFNEQYF. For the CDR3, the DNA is TGTGCCAGCAGCCAAGGGGCGGGGGCGTTCAACGAGCAGTACTTC.

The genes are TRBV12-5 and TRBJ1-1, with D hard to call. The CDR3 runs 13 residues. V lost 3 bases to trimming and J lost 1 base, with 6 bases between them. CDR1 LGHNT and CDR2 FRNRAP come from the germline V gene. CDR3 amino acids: CASGFQENTEAFF. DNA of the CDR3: TGTGCTAGTGGTTTCCAGGAGAACACTGAAGCTTTCTTT. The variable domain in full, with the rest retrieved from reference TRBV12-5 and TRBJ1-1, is DARVTQTPRHKVTEMGQEVTMRCQPILGHNTVFWYRQTMMQGLELLAYFRNRAPLDDSGMPKDRFSAEMPDATLATLKIQPSEPRDSAVYFCASGFQENTEAFFGQGTRLTVV.

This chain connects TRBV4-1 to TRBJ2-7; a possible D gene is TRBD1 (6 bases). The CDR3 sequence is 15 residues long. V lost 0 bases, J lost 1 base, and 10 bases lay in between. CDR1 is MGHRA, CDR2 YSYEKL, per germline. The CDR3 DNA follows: TGCGCCAGCAGCCAAGACCAGGGGTCATCCTACGAGCAGTACTTC. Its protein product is CASSQDQGSSYEQYF.

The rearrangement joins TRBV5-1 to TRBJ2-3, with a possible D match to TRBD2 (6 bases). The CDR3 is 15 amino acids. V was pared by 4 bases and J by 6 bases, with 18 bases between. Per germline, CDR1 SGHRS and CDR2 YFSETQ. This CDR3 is CASSPLSGSEDTQYF. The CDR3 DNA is TGCGCCAGCAGCCCCCTATCCGGGAGCGAGGATACGCAGTATTTT. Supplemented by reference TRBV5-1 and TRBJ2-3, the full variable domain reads KAGVTQTPRYLIKTRGQQVTLSCSPISGHRSVSWYQQTPGQGLQFLFEYFSETQRNKGNFPGRFSGRQFSNSRSEMNVSTLELGDSALYLCASSPLSGSEDTQYFGPGTRLTVL.

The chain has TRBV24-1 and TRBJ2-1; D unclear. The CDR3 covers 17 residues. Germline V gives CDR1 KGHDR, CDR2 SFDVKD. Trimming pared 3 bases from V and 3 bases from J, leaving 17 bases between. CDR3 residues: CATSDPRSDLIYNEQFF. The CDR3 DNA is TGTGCCACCAGTGATCCGCGGTCCGACCTTATCTACAATGAGCAGTTCTTC.

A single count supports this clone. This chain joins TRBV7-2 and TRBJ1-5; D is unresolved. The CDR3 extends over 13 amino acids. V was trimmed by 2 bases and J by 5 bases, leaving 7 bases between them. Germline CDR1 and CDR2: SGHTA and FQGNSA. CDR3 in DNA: TGTGCCAGCAGCTTAAAATCGGATCAGCCCCAGCATTTT. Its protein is CASSLKSDQPQHF.

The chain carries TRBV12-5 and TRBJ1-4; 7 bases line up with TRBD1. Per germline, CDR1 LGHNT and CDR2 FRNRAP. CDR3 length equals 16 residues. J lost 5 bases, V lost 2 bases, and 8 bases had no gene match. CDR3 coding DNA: TGTGCTAGTGGTTTGCCCTGGACAGGTTGGAATGAAAAACTGTTTTTT. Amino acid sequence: CASGLPWTGWNEKLFF.

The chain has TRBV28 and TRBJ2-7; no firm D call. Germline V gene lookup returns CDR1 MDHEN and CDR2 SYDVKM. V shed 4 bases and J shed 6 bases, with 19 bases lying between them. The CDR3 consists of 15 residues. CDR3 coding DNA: TGTGCCAGCAGTTACCCGAAGCCAACCTTCGGCGAGCAGTACTTC. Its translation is CASSYPKPTFGEQYF.

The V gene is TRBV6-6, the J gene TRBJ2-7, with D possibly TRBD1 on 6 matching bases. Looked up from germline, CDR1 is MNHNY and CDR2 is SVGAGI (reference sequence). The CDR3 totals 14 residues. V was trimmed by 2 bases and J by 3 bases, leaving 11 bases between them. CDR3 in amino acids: CASSYDRRNYEQYF. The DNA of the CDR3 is TGTGCCAGCAGTTACGACAGGAGAAACTACGAGCAGTACTTC.

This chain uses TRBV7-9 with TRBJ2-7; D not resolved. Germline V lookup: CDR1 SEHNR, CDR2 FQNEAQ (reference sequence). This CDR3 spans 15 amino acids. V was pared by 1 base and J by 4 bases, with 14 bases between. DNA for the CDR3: TGTGCCAGCAGCTTAGGTCCAGGCGAGTGGTACGAGCAGTACTTC. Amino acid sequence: CASSLGPGEWYEQYF.